This section outlines one T cell receptor (beta chain) sequence together with its context. There is no known antigen for this receptor. There are no base qualities to consult, and no much larger clone falls within one base. This sample was included in a study of blood T cell repertoires in COVID-19 (dated by TCRdb to 2020 to 2022). The study in broad terms: The collaborator samples originated in the United States, Italy and Spain and spanned the acute and convalescent phases of COVID-19. The prospective study material was composed of cDNA or gDNA derived from T cells, B-cell-depleted T cells, or PBMCs. Deeply sampled blood TCRbeta repertoires from subjects exposed to, actively infected with, or recovered from COVID-19 were included in the dataset. A freely available public database, intended as a resource for researchers studying the immune response to SARS-CoV-2, is where the repertoires were released. Samples came from the ongoing ImmuneRACE study (first 160 participants) plus 1,254 subjects from 6 global collaborators. The sample metadata nearly always contained a de-identified subject ID, COVID-19 status, age in years and sex. Where HLA class I and class II types were available, the types were taken from metadata supplied by the sample provider, not from assay-based typing.

The CDR3, cysteine through phenylalanine, is 14 amino acids long. The kept DNA is CDR3 alone, 42 bases in frame from the first base. A distance of 13 bases separates the germline ends of V and J, which lose 2 bases and 3 bases respectively. The germline V gene encodes CDR1 GTSNPN and CDR2 SVGIG (reference sequence). The investigation overall reported the following: The quantity of clinical and demographic metadata differed by source and by participant and was supplied without curation.

One collaborating source in Seattle enrolled patients during active infection and followed them longitudinally through the course of disease. Whole blood was collected in K2EDTA tubes by collaborating institutions according to the institutions' own protocols. For TCRbeta analysis, collaborators shipped samples as frozen whole blood, isolated PBMCs, or DNA extracted from either of those sample types. The immunoSEQ Assay, a bias-controlled multiplex PCR, was used to amplify TCRbeta CDR3 regions from genomic DNA. The authors' analysis ran thus. Nucleated cell counts per sample were estimated from amplification of reference gene primers within the assay. To quantify the absolute abundance of each unique TCRbeta CDR3 rearrangement, sequence reads were collapsed and filtered. For each sample, productive Simpson clonality was calculated as the square root of Simpson's diversity index over productive rearrangements. TCRdb re-hosts the immuneACCESS table, in-frame sequences only. Its copies lack some clones; in the studies checked, an unresolved V gene accounts for under half of them, and the cause for the rest is not known. The DNA was the basis for D and trimming; V, J and clone size are from that table. The sample has 200,000 to 300,000 clones on record, around 90% of them singletons. More than 0.65% of the sample is in the top ten clones.

The rearrangement combines TRBV30 with TRBJ1-1; TRBD1 is a weak D gene call, 5 bases matching. Input material: peripheral blood. This TCR was sampled from a man aged 25 to 45 with COVID-19, enrolled during active disease. The DNA is TGTGCCTGGAGTTTCGGGACTCATCACACTGAAGCTTTCTTT. Translated, this gives CAWSFGTHHTEAFF. Supplemented by the reference TRBV30 and TRBJ1-1 proteins around the CDR3, the complete variable domain is SQTIHQWPATLVQPVGSPLSLECTVEGTSNPNLYWYRQAAGRGLQLLFYSVGIGQISSEVPQNLSASRPQDRQFILSSKKLLLSDSGFYLCAWSFGTHHTEAFFGQGTRLTVV.